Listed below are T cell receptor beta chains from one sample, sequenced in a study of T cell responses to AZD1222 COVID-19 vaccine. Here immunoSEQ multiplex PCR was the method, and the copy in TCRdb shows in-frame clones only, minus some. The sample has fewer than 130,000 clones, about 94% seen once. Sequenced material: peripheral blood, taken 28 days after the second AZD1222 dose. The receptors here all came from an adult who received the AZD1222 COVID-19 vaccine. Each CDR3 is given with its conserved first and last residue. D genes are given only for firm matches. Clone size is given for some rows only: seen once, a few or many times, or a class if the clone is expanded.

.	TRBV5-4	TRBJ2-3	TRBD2	CASSETASGRDTQYF	TGTGCCAGCAGCGAAACGGCTAGCGGACGAGATACGCAGTATTTT
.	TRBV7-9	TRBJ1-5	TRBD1	CASSFTGANQPQHF	TGTGCCAGCAGCTTCACAGGGGCTAATCAGCCCCAGCATTTT
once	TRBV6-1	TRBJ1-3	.	CASSERVGNTIYF	TGTGCCAGCAGTGAAAGGGTCGGAAACACCATATATTTT
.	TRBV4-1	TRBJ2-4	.	CASSHILGVAKNIQYF	TGCGCCAGCAGCCATATTTTGGGGGTAGCCAAAAACATTCAGTACTTC
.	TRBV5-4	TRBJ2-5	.	CASIPGNEETQYF	TGTGCCAGCATCCCGGGGAACGAAGAGACCCAGTACTTC
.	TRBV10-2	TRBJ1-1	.	CASSDNPNTEAFF	TGCGCCAGCAGTGACAACCCGAACACTGAAGCTTTCTTT
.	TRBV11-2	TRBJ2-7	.	CASSLNADRTYEQYF	TGTGCCAGCAGCCTCAATGCCGACAGAACCTACGAGCAGTACTTC
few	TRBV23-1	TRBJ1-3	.	CASTYIEGGENTIYF	TGCGCCAGCACCTATATCGAGGGGGGGGAAAACACCATATATTTT
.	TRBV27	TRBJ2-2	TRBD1	CASSLSPGTDTGELFF	TGTGCCAGCAGTTTATCCCCCGGGACAGACACCGGGGAGCTGTTTTTT
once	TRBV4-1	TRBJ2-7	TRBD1	CASSQAPSGQGENEQYF	TGCGCCAGCAGCCAAGCCCCATCCGGACAGGGCGAAAACGAGCAGTACTTC
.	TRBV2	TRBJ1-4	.	CASAGSWTLEKLFF	TGTGCCAGCGCCGGGTCGTGGACCCTTGAAAAACTGTTTTTT
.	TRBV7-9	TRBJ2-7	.	CASRRDFSSYEQYF	TGTGCCAGCAGACGGGACTTCAGCTCCTACGAGCAGTACTTC
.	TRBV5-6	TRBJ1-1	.	CASSVQGGNTEAFF	TGTGCCAGCAGCGTACAGGGAGGGAACACTGAAGCTTTCTTT
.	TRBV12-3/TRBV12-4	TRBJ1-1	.	CASSFIGVTEAFF	TGTGCCAGCAGTTTTATTGGGGTGACTGAAGCTTTCTTT
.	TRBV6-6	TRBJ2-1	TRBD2	CASGKEAGGNEQFF	TGTGCCAGCGGCAAGGAAGCGGGGGGCAATGAGCAGTTCTTC
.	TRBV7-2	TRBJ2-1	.	CASSPDYSYNEQFF	TGTGCCAGCAGCCCGGACTACTCCTACAATGAGCAGTTCTTC
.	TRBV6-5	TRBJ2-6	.	CASSYRESGANVLTF	TGTGCCAGCAGTTACAGGGAAAGTGGGGCCAACGTCCTGACTTTC
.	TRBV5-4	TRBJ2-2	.	CASSPGQYTGELFF	TGTGCCAGCAGCCCGGGACAATACACCGGGGAGCTGTTTTTT
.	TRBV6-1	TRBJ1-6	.	CASSEVTTGGKYYNSPLHF	TGTGCCAGCAGTGAAGTAACAACAGGAGGGAAGTACTATAATTCACCCCTCCACTTT
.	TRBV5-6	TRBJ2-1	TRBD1	CASSWDRGLYNEQFF	TGTGCCAGCAGCTGGGACAGGGGGCTGTACAATGAGCAGTTCTTC
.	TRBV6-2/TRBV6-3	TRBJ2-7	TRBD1	CASSYSQGAVDEQYF	TGTGCCAGCAGTTACTCACAGGGGGCGGTTGACGAGCAGTACTTC
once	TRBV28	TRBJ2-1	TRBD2	CAESGIHNEQFF	TGTGCCGAAAGCGGGATCCACAATGAGCAGTTCTTC
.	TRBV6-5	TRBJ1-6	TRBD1	CASSYNRGYSPLHF	TGTGCCAGCAGTTACAACAGGGGTTATTCACCCCTCCACTTT
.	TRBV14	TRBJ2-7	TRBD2	CASSQGTSGGYEQYF	TGTGCCAGCAGCCAAGGGACTAGCGGGGGCTACGAGCAGTACTTC
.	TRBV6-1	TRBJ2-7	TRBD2	CASSEGTSGSYEQYF	TGTGCCAGCAGTGAAGGCACTAGCGGCTCCTACGAGCAGTACTTC
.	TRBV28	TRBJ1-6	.	CASSLTGPSDSPLHF	TGTGCCAGCAGTTTAACCGGGCCATCAGATTCACCCCTCCACTTT
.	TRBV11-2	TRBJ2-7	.	CASSSIGPSSFRSYEQYF	TGTGCCAGCAGCTCTATAGGACCCTCCTCGTTCAGGTCGTACGAGCAGTACTTC
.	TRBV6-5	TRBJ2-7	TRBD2	CASSYGTSAAYEQYF	TGTGCCAGCAGCTATGGGACTAGCGCAGCTTACGAGCAGTACTTC
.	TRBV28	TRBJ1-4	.	CASSLYGSSNEKLFF	TGTGCCAGCAGTCTCTACGGTAGCTCGAATGAAAAACTGTTTTTT
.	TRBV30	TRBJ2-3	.	CAWSFSRVGTDTQYF	TGTGCCTGGAGTTTTTCCAGGGTGGGTACAGATACGCAGTATTTT
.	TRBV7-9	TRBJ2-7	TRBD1	CASSSGQGAYEQYF	TGTGCCAGCAGCTCGGGACAGGGGGCCTACGAGCAGTACTTC
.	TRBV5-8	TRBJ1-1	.	CASSFGGLEAFF	TGTGCCAGCAGCTTCGGAGGGCTTGAAGCTTTCTTT
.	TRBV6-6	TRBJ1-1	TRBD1	CASSSTGLNTEAFF	TGTGCCAGCAGTTCGACAGGGCTGAACACTGAAGCTTTCTTT
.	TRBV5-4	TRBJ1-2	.	CASSLAFSGFDGYTF	TGTGCCAGCAGCTTGGCCTTTAGCGGATTTGACGGCTACACCTTC
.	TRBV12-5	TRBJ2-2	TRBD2	CASGLVYLGTRGGAGELFF	TGTGCTAGTGGTTTGGTATATTTAGGGACTCGCGGGGGGGCCGGGGAGCTGTTTTTT
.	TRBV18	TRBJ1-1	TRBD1	CASSPGGQGGTEAFF	TGTGCCAGCTCACCCGGGGGACAGGGTGGGACTGAAGCTTTCTTT
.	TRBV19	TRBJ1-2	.	CASSIVAPLGYGYTF	TGTGCCAGTAGTATAGTTGCGCCACTAGGCTATGGCTACACCTTC
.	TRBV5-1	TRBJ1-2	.	CASSLTQTGGYTF	TGCGCCAGCAGCTTGACACAGACGGGGGGCTACACCTTC
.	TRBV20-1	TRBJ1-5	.	CSANEEPQHF	TGCAGTGCTAACGAAGAGCCCCAGCATTTT
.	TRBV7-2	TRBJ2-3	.	CASSRDLARRTDTQYF	TGTGCCAGCAGCCGGGACCTAGCAAGACGCACAGATACGCAGTATTTT
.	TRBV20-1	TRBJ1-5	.	CSASTLPMTRRDSNQPQHF	TGCAGTGCTAGTACCCTCCCGATGACAAGGAGAGATAGCAATCAGCCCCAGCATTTT
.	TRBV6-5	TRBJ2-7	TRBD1	CASGGTGVREQYF	TGTGCCAGCGGCGGGACAGGGGTGCGGGAGCAGTACTTC
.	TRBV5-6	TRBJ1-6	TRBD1	CASSLELGQDSPLHF	TGTGCCAGCAGCTTGGAACTGGGACAGGATTCACCCCTCCACTTT
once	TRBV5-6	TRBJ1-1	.	CASSLWVGWKGTEAFF	TGTGCCAGCAGCTTGTGGGTGGGGTGGAAGGGGACTGAAGCTTTCTTT
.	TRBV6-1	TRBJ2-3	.	CASSVWEPKGIGTQYF	TGTGCCAGCAGTGTTTGGGAGCCTAAGGGGATTGGTACGCAGTATTTT
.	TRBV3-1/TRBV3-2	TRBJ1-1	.	CASTNLVGGGNTEAFF	TGTGCCAGCACCAACCTGGTTGGAGGGGGGAACACTGAAGCTTTCTTT
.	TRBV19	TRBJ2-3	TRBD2	CASRLAGGLSTDTQYF	TGTGCCAGTAGACTAGCGGGGGGACTCTCCACAGATACGCAGTATTTT